One sample yielded the 23 T cell receptor beta chains listed below, sequenced in a study of blood T cell repertoires in COVID-19. The assay was immunoSEQ multiplex PCR, and TCRdb's table has in-frame clones only and misses some. The data contain about 100,000 clones, over 85% of them singletons. Sequencing was done on a sample of peripheral blood. These receptors all come from a man between 65 and 85 years old with acute or convalescent COVID-19.

J is TRBJ2-7 and V is TRBV5-4, with 9 bases fitting TRBD1. Per germline, CDR1 SGHNT and CDR2 YYREEE (reference sequence). The V gene end was trimmed by 4 bases and the J gene end by 2 bases; junction bases not matched to a gene: 7. This CDR3 has 15 amino acids. The DNA for the CDR3 is TGTGCCAGCAGCGACCGGGACAGGGTCGCCTACGAGCAGTACTTC. Its translation: CASSDRDRVAYEQYF.

The chain links TRBV7-9 to TRBJ2-7; 9 nucleotides agree with TRBD2. Germline V gives CDR1 SEHNR, CDR2 FQNEAQ (reference sequence). The CDR3 runs 15 residues. Trimming cost V 1 base and J 3 bases; bases outside gene matches: 4. For the CDR3, the DNA is TGTGCCAGCAGCTTAGTGGCGGGGGGGAACTACGAGCAGTACTTC. This translates into CASSLVAGGNYEQYF.

CDR3 in DNA: TGTGCCAGCAGTCACAACAGGGGATCTGAAGCTTTCTTT. Translating it yields CASSHNRGSEAFF. The chain joins TRBV2 to TRBJ1-1; TRBD1 matches at 7 bases. The V and J ends lost 5 bases and 6 bases, in that order; junction bases with no gene match: 6. Germline values: CDR1 SNHLY, CDR2 FYNNEI. The CDR3 runs 13 residues. Drawing the rest from reference TRBV2 and TRBJ1-1, the complete variable domain is EPEVTQTPSHQVTQMGQEVILRCVPISNHLYFYWYRQILGQKVEFLVSFYNNEISEKSEIFDDQFSVERPDGSNFTLKIRSTKLEDSAMYFCASSHNRGSEAFFGQGTRLTVV.

This chain joins TRBV5-1 and TRBJ1-2, with a tentative D call TRBD1 (6 bases). CDR1 and CDR2 from the germline V gene are SGHRS and YFSETQ. The CDR3 extends over 14 amino acids. V lost 2 bases and J lost 8, with 16 bases in between. The CDR3 loop is CASSLPGENLGYTF. DNA for the CDR3: TGCGCCAGCAGCTTACCAGGGGAAAACCTGGGCTACACCTTC.

The rearrangement joins TRBV3-1 (or the pseudogene TRBV3-2) to TRBJ2-5, with D uncertain. The CDR3 loop spans 14 amino acids. Germline V gene sequence: CDR1 LGHDT, CDR2 YNNKEL (reference sequence). V gave up 1 base and J gave up 4 bases, with 10 bases separating them. The DNA of the CDR3 is TGTGCCAGCAGCCAAGGACTGTCACTAGAGACCCAGTACTTC. Amino acids: CASSQGLSLETQYF.

This chain uses TRBV21-1 with TRBJ2-4; the D call of TRBD1 is as the table states it, not checked on the DNA. TRBV21-1 is a listed pseudogene. The length of the CDR3 is 20 residues. CDR3 sequence reads: CASSYPGGQGGGLAKNIQYF. The DNA of the CDR3 is TGTGCCAGCAGCTACCCTGGGGGGCAGGGGGGAGGTCTAGCCAAAAACATTCAGTACTTC.

The chain carries TRBV6-5 and TRBJ2-7; 7 bases are shared with TRBD1. J gave up 3 bases and V 2 bases, and 10 bases lay outside the gene matches. From germline, CDR1 is MNHEY and CDR2 SVGAGI. The CDR3 has 16 amino acids. CDR3 in amino acids: CASSYIFDRVGYEQYF. The DNA for the CDR3 is TGTGCCAGCAGTTACATTTTCGACAGGGTTGGCTACGAGCAGTACTTC.

The J gene is TRBJ1-5, the V gene TRBV21-1. TRBV21-1 is an annotated pseudogene. This CDR3 is built from 15 residues. The CDR3 region is CASSKGGGRNQPQHF. CDR3 in DNA: TGTGCCAGCAGCAAAGGGGGGGGGCGCAATCAGCCCCAGCATTTT.

The chain carries TRBV5-1 and TRBJ1-3, with a possible D match to TRBD1 (6 bases). V lost 3 bases and J lost 4, with 8 bases in between. The CDR3 consists of 13 residues. Per the germline V gene, CDR1 is SGHRS and CDR2 is YFSETQ. DNA for the CDR3: TGCGCCAGCAGCTCGACAGGAGGAAACACCATATATTTT. The encoded protein is CASSSTGGNTIYF.

The chain carries TRBV4-1 and TRBJ2-3; 11 bases are shared with TRBD2. V was clipped by 0 bases and J by 6 bases; unmatched bases: 5. This CDR3 has 16 amino acids. Germline V gene lookup returns CDR1 MGHRA and CDR2 YSYEKL. This CDR3 is CASSQEGSGGEDTQYF. CDR3 sequence (DNA): TGCGCCAGCAGCCAAGAGGGTAGCGGGGGGGAGGATACGCAGTATTTT.

The V and J genes are TRBV4-1 and TRBJ1-5; D gene unclear. Germline V gene sequence: CDR1 MGHRA, CDR2 YSYEKL. The CDR3 is 15 residues long. V lost 4 bases to trimming and J lost 0 bases, with 10 bases between them. This CDR3 is CASSRFPDSNQPQHF. The CDR3 coding sequence is TGCGCCAGCAGCCGGTTCCCAGATAGCAATCAGCCCCAGCATTTT.

The J gene is TRBJ1-2, the V gene TRBV19, with TRBD1 matching 8 bases. V lost 5 bases and J lost 4; bases outside the gene matches: 9. The germline CDR1 and CDR2 sequences are LNHDA and SQIVND (reference sequence). The CDR3 loop spans 15 amino acids. CDR3 region: CASSGTGTGLYGYTF. As DNA, the CDR3 is TGTGCCAGTAGTGGGACCGGGACAGGCCTCTATGGCTACACCTTC.

The chain links TRBV6-5 to TRBJ1-2; D possibly corresponds to TRBD1 (5 bases). Trimming shortened V by 6 bases and J by 3 bases, and 11 bases separated the two germline ends. Germline V gene lookup returns CDR1 MNHEY and CDR2 SVGAGI. The CDR3 totals 13 residues. CDR3 loop: CASSPGSYYGYTF. The CDR3 coding sequence is TGTGCCAGCAGCCCAGGGTCTTACTATGGCTACACCTTC.

V gene TRBV20-1 combines with J gene TRBJ1-2; TRBD1 might be the D (5 bases). The CDR3 has 11 residues. The ends were cut back, 3 bases at V and 8 bases at J, with 10 bases in the middle. Per germline, CDR1 DFQATT and CDR2 SNEGSKA (reference sequence). Here the CDR3 reads CSASGGVGYTF. The DNA of the CDR3 is TGCAGTGCTAGCGGAGGGGTCGGCTACACCTTC.

V and J are TRBV5-6 and TRBJ2-7, with D perhaps TRBD2 (6 bases). The CDR3 spans 16 residues. The germline V gene encodes CDR1 SGHDT and CDR2 YYEEEE. The V gene lost 2 bases and the J gene lost 4 bases, with 19 bases spanning the gap. DNA of the CDR3: TGTGCCAGCAGCTTCAGTACCGGGACTTTGATATACGAGCAGTACTTC. Amino acid sequence: CASSFSTGTLIYEQYF.

The J gene is TRBJ1-1, the V gene TRBV18; the match to TRBD1 covers 9 bases. Germline-derived CDR1 and CDR2 are KGHSH and LQKENI. V trimming: 5 bases; J trimming: 4 bases; junction bases outside the gene matches: 11. This CDR3 comprises 16 residues. This CDR3 reads CASSAAWDRESTEAFF. The CDR3 DNA follows: TGTGCCAGCTCAGCTGCGTGGGACAGGGAGAGCACTGAAGCTTTCTTT.

The chain employs TRBV7-2 and TRBJ2-3; D is unclear. The CDR3 runs 17 residues. V was shortened by 1 base and J by 2 bases, with 16 bases between the two germline ends. Germline V lookup: CDR1 SGHTA, CDR2 FQGNSA. The CDR3: CASSLVILLSNTDTQYF. The CDR3 DNA follows: TGTGCCAGCAGCTTAGTTATACTTTTATCTAACACAGATACGCAGTATTTT. Complete variable domain (other parts from reference TRBV7-2 and TRBJ2-3): GAGVSQSPSNKVTEKGKDVELRCDPISGHTALYWYRQSLGQGLEFLIYFQGNSAPDKSGLPSDRFSAERTGGSVSTLTIQRTQQEDSAVYLCASSLVILLSNTDTQYFGPGTRLTVL.

This sequence joins TRBV7-2 and TRBJ1-4, with 8 bases that match TRBD1. The length of the CDR3 is 15 residues. Germline CDR1 SGHTA, CDR2 FQGNSA. V trimming: 1 base; J trimming: 8 bases; junction bases outside the gene matches: 6. The CDR3, as DNA: TGTGCCAGCAGCTTAGGGGACAGGCTGTTAGAAAAACTGTTTTTT. Amino acids: CASSLGDRLLEKLFF. Looking up the rest from reference TRBV7-2 and TRBJ1-4 gives the full variable domain: GAGVSQSPSNKVTEKGKDVELRCDPISGHTALYWYRQSLGQGLEFLIYFQGNSAPDKSGLPSDRFSAERTGGSVSTLTIQRTQQEDSAVYLCASSLGDRLLEKLFFGSGTQLSVL.

This rearrangement joins TRBV3-1 (or the pseudogene TRBV3-2) to TRBJ2-7; 9 nucleotides line up with TRBD1. This CDR3 contains 17 residues. The germline V gene has CDR1 LGHDT and CDR2 YNNKEL (reference sequence). V was clipped by 0 bases and J by 3 bases; unmatched bases: 9. The CDR3 DNA follows: TGTGCCAGCAGCCAAGATTGTTGGACAGGGGCCTGCTACGAGCAGTACTTC. Protein: CASSQDCWTGACYEQYF.

The chain uses TRBV29-1 and TRBJ2-7, with 7 bases aligning to TRBD1. The CDR3 runs 15 residues. The germline gives CDR1 SQVTM, CDR2 ANQGSEA. V was pared by 7 bases and J by 1 base, with 13 bases of the junction left unmatched. The CDR3, as DNA: TGCAGCGCCGTGTTATCCGGGACAGCGTCCTACGAGCAGTACTTC. Protein sequence: CSAVLSGTASYEQYF.

This clone was recorded once. The chain has TRBV5-1 and TRBJ1-1; 10 bases agree with TRBD1. This CDR3 spans 14 amino acids. The V gene end was trimmed by 4 bases and the J gene end by 3 bases; junction bases not matched to a gene: 3. Germline V gene sequence: CDR1 SGHRS, CDR2 YFSETQ. Written as DNA, the CDR3 is TGCGCCAGCAGCCCGGGACAGGGGTACACTGAAGCTTTCTTT. As protein: CASSPGQGYTEAFF.

The chain links TRBV6-5 to TRBJ2-2; 7 nucleotides match TRBD1. CDR3 length equals 14 residues. From germline, CDR1 is MNHEY and CDR2 SVGAGI. V lost 6 bases and J lost 5; bases outside the gene matches: 6. For the CDR3, the DNA is TGTGCCAGCAGGTCCGGGACAGTTACCGGGGAGCTGTTTTTT. Its translation: CASRSGTVTGELFF.

V usage is TRBV19 and J usage is TRBJ2-6; no clear D. V was cut by 5 bases and J by 12 bases, with 14 bases left in between. The CDR3 runs to 13 residues. Germline V gives CDR1 LNHDA, CDR2 SQIVND (reference sequence). DNA for the CDR3: TGTGCCAGTAGTTCGTCTGGGCAGACCGTCCTGACTTTC. This gives the protein CASSSSGQTVLTF.